This TCR beta chain was obtained from a study of T cell responses to AZD1222 COVID-19 vaccine. The CDR3 has 13 amino acids. Trimming took off 4 bases at V and 0 bases at J, with 3 bases between the two ends. Germline V gene data show CDR1 as MDHEN and CDR2 as SYDVKM. Second-dose schedules of about 4 or about 12 weeks were combined. To note about this clone: The antigen remains unidentified.

Sequencing used immunoSEQ multiplex PCR; TCRdb keeps in-frame clones, though not all of them. The sample carries tens of thousands of clones, 81% recorded once. Study-level points and caveats: The study identified only 6 or 7 AZD1222 recipients as seropositive at baseline. Unmutated variant regions reportedly attract nearly half of all spike-specific TCRs. Donors were largely white British and mainly female; clonal diversity was possibly underestimated.

This sequence was found in an adult who received the AZD1222 COVID-19 vaccine. The sequencing used peripheral blood, collected 28 days after the second AZD1222 dose. This chain connects TRBV28 to TRBJ2-2; no clear D. The CDR3 sequence is CASSYPNTGELFF. The CDR3 DNA is TGTGCCAGCAGTTACCCGAACACCGGGGAGCTGTTTTTT. The full variable domain, with the rest looked up from reference TRBV28 and TRBJ2-2, is DVKVTQSSRYLVKRTGEKVFLECVQDMDHENMFWYRQDPGLGLRLIYFSYDVKMKEKGDIPEGYSVSREKKERFSLILESASTNQTSMYLCASSYPNTGELFFGEGSRLTVL.